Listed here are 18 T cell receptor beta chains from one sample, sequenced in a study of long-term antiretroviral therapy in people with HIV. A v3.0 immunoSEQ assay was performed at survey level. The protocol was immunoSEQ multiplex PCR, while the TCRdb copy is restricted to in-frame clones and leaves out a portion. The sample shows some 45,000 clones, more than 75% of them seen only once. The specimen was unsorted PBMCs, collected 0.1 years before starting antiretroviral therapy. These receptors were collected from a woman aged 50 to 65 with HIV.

The CDR3 sequence: CATLSGLGGITEAFF. DNA of the CDR3: TGTGCCACGCTGAGTGGGTTGGGTGGTATCACTGAAGCTTTCTTT. The V and J genes are TRBV15 and TRBJ1-1; D is unresolved. The CDR3 loop spans 15 amino acids. CDR1 and CDR2 from the germline V gene are LNHNV and YYDKDF (reference sequence). V was trimmed by 9 bases and J by 4 bases, leaving 21 bases between them.

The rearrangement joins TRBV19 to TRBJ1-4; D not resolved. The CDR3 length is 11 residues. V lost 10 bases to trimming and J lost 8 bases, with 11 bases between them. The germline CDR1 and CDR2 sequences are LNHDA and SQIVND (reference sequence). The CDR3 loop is CATGAYEKLFF. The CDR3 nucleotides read TGTGCCACCGGAGCATACGAAAAACTGTTTTTT.

CDR3 DNA: TGTGCCAGCAGCTCCTTCCGGGACAGGGAGGATCAGCCCCAGCATTTT. Residues: CASSSFRDREDQPQHF. The rearrangement links TRBV7-9 to TRBJ1-5; the match to TRBD1 covers 9 bases. Per germline, CDR1 SEHNR and CDR2 FQNEAQ (reference sequence). V dropped 4 bases and J dropped 5; count of bases not matched to a gene: 9. CDR3 size: 16 residues. Looking up the rest from reference TRBV7-9 and TRBJ1-5 gives the full variable domain: DTGVSQNPRHKITKRGQNVTFRCDPISEHNRLYWYRQTLGQGPEFLTYFQNEAQLEKSRLLSDRFSAERPKGSFSTLEIQRTEQGDSAMYLCASSSFRDREDQPQHFGDGTRLSIL.

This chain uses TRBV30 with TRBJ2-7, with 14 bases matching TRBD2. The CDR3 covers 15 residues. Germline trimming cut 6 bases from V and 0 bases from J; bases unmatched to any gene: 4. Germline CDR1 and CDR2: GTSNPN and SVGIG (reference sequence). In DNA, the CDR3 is TGTGCCTGTGGGACTAGCGGGGGCCGCTCCTACGAGCAGTACTTC. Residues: CACGTSGGRSYEQYF.

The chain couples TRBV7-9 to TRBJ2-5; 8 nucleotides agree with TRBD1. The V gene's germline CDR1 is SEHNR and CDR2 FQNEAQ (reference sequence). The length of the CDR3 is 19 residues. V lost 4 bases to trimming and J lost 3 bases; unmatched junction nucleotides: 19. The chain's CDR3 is CASSSPTGQEVLVEETQYF. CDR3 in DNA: TGTGCCAGCAGCTCCCCTACGGGACAGGAGGTCTTGGTTGAAGAGACCCAGTACTTC. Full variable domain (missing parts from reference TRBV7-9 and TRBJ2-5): DTGVSQNPRHKITKRGQNVTFRCDPISEHNRLYWYRQTLGQGPEFLTYFQNEAQLEKSRLLSDRFSAERPKGSFSTLEIQRTEQGDSAMYLCASSSPTGQEVLVEETQYFGPGTRLLVL.

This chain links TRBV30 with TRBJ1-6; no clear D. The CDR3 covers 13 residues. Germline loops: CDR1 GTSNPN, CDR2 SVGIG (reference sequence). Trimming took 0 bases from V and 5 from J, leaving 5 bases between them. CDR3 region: CAWSVTDNSPLHF. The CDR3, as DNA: TGTGCCTGGAGTGTCACAGATAATTCACCCCTCCACTTT.

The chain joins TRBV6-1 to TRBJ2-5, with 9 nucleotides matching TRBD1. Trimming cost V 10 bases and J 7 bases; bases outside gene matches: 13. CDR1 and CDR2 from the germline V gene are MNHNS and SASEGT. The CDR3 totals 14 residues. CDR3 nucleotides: TGTGCCACCAGGGGGACAGGGATCAAGACGACCCAGTACTTC. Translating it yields CATRGTGIKTTQYF.

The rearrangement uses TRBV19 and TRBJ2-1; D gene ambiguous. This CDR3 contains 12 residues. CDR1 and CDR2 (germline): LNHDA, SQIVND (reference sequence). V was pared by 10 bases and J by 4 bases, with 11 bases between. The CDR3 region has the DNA TGTGCCACCTCTGACAAATACAATGAGCAGTTCTTC. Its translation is CATSDKYNEQFF.

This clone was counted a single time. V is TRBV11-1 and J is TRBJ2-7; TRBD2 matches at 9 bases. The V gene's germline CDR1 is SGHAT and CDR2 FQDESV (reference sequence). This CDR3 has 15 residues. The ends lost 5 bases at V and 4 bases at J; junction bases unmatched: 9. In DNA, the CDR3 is TGTGCCAGCAGCCCCGGACTAGCGTATAGTTACGAGCAGTACTTC. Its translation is CASSPGLAYSYEQYF.

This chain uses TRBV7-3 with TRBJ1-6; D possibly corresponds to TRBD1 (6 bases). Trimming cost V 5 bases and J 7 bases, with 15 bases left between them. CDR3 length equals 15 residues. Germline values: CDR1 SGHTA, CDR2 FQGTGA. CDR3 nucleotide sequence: TGTGCCAGCAGCAGGACAGCGCCCCCAAATTCACCCCTCCACTTT. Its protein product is CASSRTAPPNSPLHF.

CDR3 in amino acids: CASSESGGSGNTIYF. The DNA of the CDR3 is TGTGCCAGCAGTGAATCGGGGGGCTCTGGAAACACCATATATTTT. This rearrangement joins TRBV2 to TRBJ1-3, with D perhaps TRBD1 (5 bases). The germline V gene has CDR1 SNHLY and CDR2 FYNNEI. The CDR3 length is 15 residues. The V gene lost 2 bases and the J gene lost 0 bases, with 8 bases spanning the gap. Filled out from reference TRBV2 and TRBJ1-3, the complete variable domain reads EPEVTQTPSHQVTQMGQEVILRCVPISNHLYFYWYRQILGQKVEFLVSFYNNEISEKSEIFDDQFSVERPDGSNFTLKIRSTKLEDSAMYFCASSESGGSGNTIYFGEGSWLTVV.

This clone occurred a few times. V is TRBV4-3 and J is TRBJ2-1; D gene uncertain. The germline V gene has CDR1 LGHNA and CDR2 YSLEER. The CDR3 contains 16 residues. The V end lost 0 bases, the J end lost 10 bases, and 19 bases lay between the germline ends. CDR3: CASSQEYFTPLMEQFF. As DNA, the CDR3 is TGCGCCAGCAGCCAAGAGTACTTTACTCCTCTAATGGAGCAGTTCTTC.

CDR3 loop: CASSEGLATDTQYF. CDR3 nucleotides: TGTGCCAGCAGTGAAGGACTAGCAACAGATACGCAGTATTTT. The chain couples TRBV6-1 to TRBJ2-3; 7 positions match TRBD2. Germline CDR1 is MNHNS and CDR2 is SASEGT. The CDR3 is 14 residues long. Trimming at V came to 1 base and at J to 3 bases, leaving 1 base not matched to a gene.

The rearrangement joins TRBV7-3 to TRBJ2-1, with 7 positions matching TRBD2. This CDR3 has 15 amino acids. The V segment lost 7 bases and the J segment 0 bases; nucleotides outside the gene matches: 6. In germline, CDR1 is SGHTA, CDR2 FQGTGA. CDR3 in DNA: TGTGCCAGCATCGAAGGCGGGGGCTCCTACAATGAGCAGTTCTTC. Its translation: CASIEGGGSYNEQFF.

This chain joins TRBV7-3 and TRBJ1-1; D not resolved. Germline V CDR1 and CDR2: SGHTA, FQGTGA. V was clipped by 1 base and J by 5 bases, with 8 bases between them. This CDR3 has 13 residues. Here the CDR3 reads CASSLMRETEAFF. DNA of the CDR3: TGTGCCAGCAGCTTAATGAGGGAGACTGAAGCTTTCTTT.

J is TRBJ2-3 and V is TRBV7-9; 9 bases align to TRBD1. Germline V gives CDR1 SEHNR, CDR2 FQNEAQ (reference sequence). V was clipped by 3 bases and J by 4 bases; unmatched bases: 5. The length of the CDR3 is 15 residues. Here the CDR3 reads CASSFGDRVPDTQYF. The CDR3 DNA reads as TGTGCCAGCAGCTTCGGGGACAGGGTCCCAGATACGCAGTATTTT.

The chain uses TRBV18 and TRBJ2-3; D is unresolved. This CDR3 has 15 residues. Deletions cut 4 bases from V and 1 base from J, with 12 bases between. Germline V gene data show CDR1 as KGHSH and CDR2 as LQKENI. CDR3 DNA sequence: TGTGCCAGCTCACTGGAAATAGCAGGCACAGATACGCAGTATTTT. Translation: CASSLEIAGTDTQYF.

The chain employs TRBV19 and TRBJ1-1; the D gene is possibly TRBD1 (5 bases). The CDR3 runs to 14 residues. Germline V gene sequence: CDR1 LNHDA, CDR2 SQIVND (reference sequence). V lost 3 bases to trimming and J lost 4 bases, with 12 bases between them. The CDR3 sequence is CASSIGEGITEAFF. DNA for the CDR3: TGTGCCAGTAGTATTGGGGAGGGGATCACTGAAGCTTTCTTT.